Detailed here is one T cell receptor beta chain. In the original workflow: The authors estimated nucleated cell counts from reference gene primer amplification. Sequencing was performed with immunoSEQ multiplex PCR; in TCRdb, only in-frame clones are kept and a portion is missing. Clone size and V and J calls were adopted from that table, with D and trimming inferred from the DNA. The sample shows approximately 210,000 clones, about 80% of them seen only once. Germline V gives CDR1 MDHEN, CDR2 SYDVKM. CDR3 length equals 14 residues. V trimming: 6 bases; J trimming: 1 base; junction bases outside the gene matches: 4. This entry belongs to a study of blood T cell repertoires in COVID-19. As for the study in general: Specimens from acute and convalescent COVID-19 originated in the United States, Italy and Spain.

Across about two dozen US areas, participants ranged in age from about 18 to 90 years. In Cohort 3, a recovered donor had either two negative PCRs, clearance, or symptom resolution. This sequence joins TRBV28 and TRBJ1-1; TRBD1 agrees at 8 bases. The sequence was collected from a man between 40 and 49 years old who had recovered from COVID-19. Source material: PBMCs or T cells enriched from blood (not recorded which). The CDR3 nucleotides are TGTGCCAGCAGGACAGGGGAAGGGAACACTGAAGCTTTCTTT. It translates to CASRTGEGNTEAFF.